These 10 T cell receptor beta chains were all obtained from the same sample, sequenced in a study of T cell responses to AZD1222 COVID-19 vaccine. Assay: immunoSEQ multiplex PCR; the TCRdb copy retains only in-frame clones and omits some. The sample carries some 100,000 clones, 88% recorded once. This specimen was peripheral blood, taken 28 days after the second AZD1222 dose. The receptors were sampled from an adult who received the AZD1222 COVID-19 vaccine.

V and J are TRBV6-4 and TRBJ2-2; the D is unclear. Trimming stripped 2 bases from V and 4 bases from J, with 5 bases between. The CDR3 totals 13 residues. Germline-derived CDR1 and CDR2 are MRHNA and SNTAGT. DNA for the CDR3: TGTGCCAGCAGTGACCCTCTCACCGGGGAGCTGTTTTTT. This codes for CASSDPLTGELFF.

The chain couples TRBV28 to TRBJ1-6, with 9 bases aligning to TRBD1. J was trimmed by 9 bases and V by 5 bases; bases with no gene match: 14. The V gene's germline CDR1 is MDHEN and CDR2 SYDVKM. The CDR3 covers 17 residues. The CDR3 protein is CASSIIAQGANFSPLHF. The CDR3 coding sequence is TGTGCCAGCAGTATTATCGCACAGGGGGCGAACTTTTCACCCCTCCACTTT.

This clone was counted a single time. This chain joins TRBV5-8 and TRBJ1-5; D might be TRBD1 (5 bases). The length of the CDR3 is 15 residues. Looked up from germline, CDR1 is SGHTS and CDR2 is YDEGEE. Trimming removed 4 bases at V and 2 bases at J, with 13 bases between. The DNA for the CDR3 is TGTGCCAGCAGCCTCGATGGGGCGGGCAATCAGCCCCAGCATTTT. It is translated as CASSLDGAGNQPQHF.

This clone was seen a single time. This chain uses TRBV19 with TRBJ1-4, with TRBD1 matching 8 bases. This CDR3 spans 15 amino acids. V lost 3 bases to trimming and J lost 2 bases; unmatched junction nucleotides: 2. Germline-derived CDR1 and CDR2 are LNHDA and SQIVND (reference sequence). The CDR3 DNA reads TGTGCCAGTAGTATCCAGGGGGCCACTAATGAAAAACTGTTTTTT. This codes for CASSIQGATNEKLFF. Full variable domain (remainder filled in from reference TRBV19 and TRBJ1-4): DGGITQSPKYLFRKEGQNVTLSCEQNLNHDAMYWYRQDPGQGLRLIYYSQIVNDFQKGDIAEGYSVSREKKESFPLTVTSAQKNPTAFYLCASSIQGATNEKLFFGSGTQLSVL.

V usage is TRBV25-1 and J usage is TRBJ1-4, with 8 nucleotides matching TRBD1. This CDR3 contains 17 residues. CDR1 and CDR2 (germline): MGHDK, SYGVNS. Unmatched junction bases numbered 5, after V lost 1 base and J lost 1 base. CDR3 region: CASSESLGQGTNEKLFF. The DNA for the CDR3 is TGTGCCAGCAGTGAATCCCTAGGACAGGGAACTAATGAAAAACTGTTTTTT.

V and J are TRBV29-1 and TRBJ1-1; no clear D gene. Germline V gene sequence: CDR1 SQVTM, CDR2 ANQGSEA. Trimming took off 8 bases at V and 1 base at J, with 11 bases between the two ends. The CDR3 spans 12 residues. The CDR3 region is CSSTKQNTEAFF. As DNA, the CDR3 is TGCAGCTCCACCAAACAGAACACTGAAGCTTTCTTT.

V is TRBV5-4 and J is TRBJ1-1; D is undetermined. With 4 bases removed from V and 4 bases from J, the gap between germline ends came to 5 bases. Germline V gene sequence: CDR1 SGHNT, CDR2 YYREEE (reference sequence). This CDR3 spans 11 amino acids. The DNA of the CDR3 is TGTGCCAGCAGCAGCCCCACTGAAGCTTTCTTT. It encodes CASSSPTEAFF.

This clone was observed a single time. The V call is TRBV18, the J call TRBJ2-7, with D uncertain. This CDR3 contains 14 residues. Trimming took 1 base from V and 2 from J, leaving 9 bases between them. Germline CDR1 and CDR2: KGHSH and LQKENI. The DNA for the CDR3 is TGTGCCAGCTCACCACAGGGCCCACCCTACGAGCAGTACTTC. Translated: CASSPQGPPYEQYF. The complete variable domain, with remaining parts taken from reference TRBV18 and TRBJ2-7, reads NAGVMQNPRHLVRRRGQEARLRCSPMKGHSHVYWYRQLPEEGLKFMVYLQKENIIDESGMPKERFSAEFPKEGPSILRIQQVVRGDSAAYFCASSPQGPPYEQYFGPGTRLTVT.

A single count supports this clone. Other DNA sequences within the sample encode an identical CDR3. The chain has TRBV7-9 and TRBJ2-3; D tentatively reads TRBD1 or TRBD2 (6 bases each). Germline CDR1 SEHNR, CDR2 FQNEAQ (reference sequence). This CDR3 comprises 14 residues. V was clipped by 7 bases and J by 0 bases, with 11 bases between them. DNA for the CDR3: TGTGCCAGCACCCCGGGGGCAAGCACAGATACGCAGTATTTT. Encoded protein: CASTPGASTDTQYF.

V is TRBV7-6 and J is TRBJ2-3; D may be TRBD1 (6 bases). The CDR3 spans 15 residues. Germline-derived CDR1 and CDR2 are SGHVS and FNYEAQ. Trimming removed 2 bases at V and 3 bases at J, with 12 bases between. The CDR3 region has the DNA TGTGCCAGCAGCTTACCCCCAGGGGTGACAGATACGCAGTATTTT. The encoded protein is CASSLPPGVTDTQYF.